Below, one TCR beta chain is given with its context. Its antigen is as yet unknown. The PCR made use of 60 Vbeta and 13 Jbeta primers. Measured with immunoSEQ multiplex PCR; TCRdb has only the in-frame clones, and not every one. The repertoire holds 70,000 to 95,000 clones, with roughly 73% as singletons. This sample was included in a study of cytomegalovirus exposure and HLA in healthy donors. General observations from the study: The productive fraction for most TCR beta V segments was about 87% or about 30% in an earlier analysis.

Trimming pared 0 bases from V and 3 bases from J, leaving 9 bases between. The CDR3 consists of 14 residues. CDR1 is SGHAT, CDR2 FQNNGV, per germline. The chain links TRBV11-2 to TRBJ2-7, with a tentative D call TRBD1 (6 bases). Sequencing was performed on PBMCs. This TCR was sampled from a man in his forties or fifties in good health and CMV-seronegative. As DNA, the CDR3 is TGTGCCAGCAGCTTAGAGGGACACAGCTACGAGCAGTACTTC. It is translated as CASSLEGHSYEQYF.